The rows below give T cell receptor beta chains drawn from one sample of a study of OX40 agonist ivuxolimab in advanced cancers. Method: immunoSEQ multiplex PCR; TCRdb's copy keeps in-frame clones and lacks some. The sample shows some 19,000 clones, approximately 83% of them seen only once. Sequenced here: CD4+ or CD8+ T cells sorted from blood, sampled in a trial of the OX40 agonist ivuxolimab. Source of these receptors: an adult with an advanced solid tumor such as melanoma, head and neck, liver or kidney cancer. CDR3s include the opening cysteine and the closing phenylalanine or tryptophan. Each record gives: clone size, D gene, V gene, J gene, CDR3 DNA, CDR3 protein. The D gene is left open where the match is weak. The listing skips clone size in some rows; elsewhere it reads once, few, many or a size class.

.	.	TRBV29-1	TRBJ1-4	TGCAGCGTTGAAGAACTGGGAATTGCAACTAATGAAAAACTGTTTTTT	CSVEELGIATNEKLFF
.	.	TRBV7-9	TRBJ1-2	TGTGCCAGCAGCTTAGACTGGGGCTACACCTTC	CASSLDWGYTF
.	.	TRBV28	TRBJ2-6	TGTGCCAGCAGCCCGGTCCTATACGATACCTCTGGGGCCAACGTCCTGACTTTC	CASSPVLYDTSGANVLTF
.	.	TRBV30	TRBJ1-2	TGTGCCTGGAGTGTAATCGACCGTCTCTATGGCTACACCTTC	CAWSVIDRLYGYTF
.	.	TRBV27	TRBJ2-1	TGTGCCAGCAGTTTAGTGGGAACCGATGAGCAGTTCTTC	CASSLVGTDEQFF
.	.	TRBV9	TRBJ1-1	TGTGCCAGCAGCGTAGAAGGGGCCACCGAAGCTTTCTTT	CASSVEGATEAFF
.	.	TRBV11-2	TRBJ2-7	TGTGCCAGCAGCTCCAGGGACACCCCGAATTTCTCCTACGAGCAGTACTTC	CASSSRDTPNFSYEQYF
.	TRBD1	TRBV4-2	TRBJ1-1	TGTGCCAGCAGCCCGTACCAGGCCCTCTGGGTCGGGACAGGGATAAAGGGAACTGAAGCTTTCTTT	CASSPYQALWVGTGIKGTEAFF
.	TRBD2	TRBV27	TRBJ2-3	TGTGCCAGCAGTTTAATAGGGCCTAGCGGAGCCACAGATACGCAGTATTTT	CASSLIGPSGATDTQYF
.	TRBD1	TRBV5-1	TRBJ2-7	TGCGCCAGCGCCTTGGACAGGGCGTACGAGCAGTACTTC	CASALDRAYEQYF
.	TRBD2	TRBV13	TRBJ2-7	TGTGCCTCCAGCACGAGCGGGGGGGCCTACGAGCAGTACTTC	CASSTSGGAYEQYF
.	.	TRBV27	TRBJ2-3	TGTGCCAGCACCCCAAGGGGGGCTATAACAGATACGCAGTATTTT	CASTPRGAITDTQYF
.	TRBD1	TRBV29-1	TRBJ2-5	TGCAGCGCGGATCCGGGACAGGGGGGAGAGACCCAGTACTTC	CSADPGQGGETQYF
few	.	TRBV20-1	TRBJ2-1	TGCAGTGCTAGAGATATCCATGAGCAGTTCTTC	CSARDIHEQFF
.	TRBD1	TRBV19	TRBJ1-1	TGTGCCAGTAGTTACAGGGGGGGCGGAACTGAAGCTTTCTTT	CASSYRGGGTEAFF
.	.	TRBV5-6	TRBJ2-1	TGTGCCAGCAGCTTGGTTCGGGGTGAGCAGTTCTTC	CASSLVRGEQFF
.	.	TRBV29-1	TRBJ1-1	TGCAGCGTTCCTAGTTTTAGGGGCCTGAACACTGAAGCTTTCTTT	CSVPSFRGLNTEAFF
once	TRBD2	TRBV19	TRBJ2-5	TGTGCCAGTAGTTTGGGGGGGAGTGAAGAGACCCAGTACTTC	CASSLGGSEETQYF
.	.	TRBV9	TRBJ2-5	TGTGCCAGCAGCGTAGGTATAATAGGAGGGGGGGCCCAAGAGACCCAGTACTTC	CASSVGIIGGGAQETQYF
.	TRBD1	TRBV9	TRBJ2-1	TGTGCCAGCAGCGTCACCGGGACAGGGGGGTACAATGAGCAGTTCTTC	CASSVTGTGGYNEQFF